Presented here are 9 T cell receptor beta chains from one specimen sequenced in a study of T cells after yellow fever vaccination. TCRdb reprocessed the 5' RACE reads with MiXCR, giving one entry per CDR3 protein. The sample consists of 300,000 to 450,000 distinct CDR3 sequences, about 6.2% of them appearing once. The sequenced sample was PBMCs, obtained 5 days after the yellow fever booster vaccination. Receptors originate from a man aged 25 to 40 who received the YFV17D yellow fever vaccine.

The rearrangement links TRBV29-1 to TRBJ2-6; D might be TRBD2 (5 bases). This CDR3 is 15 amino acids long. Germline V gene data show CDR1 as SQVTM and CDR2 as ANQGSEA. V was cut by 6 bases and J by 2 bases, with 14 bases left in between. The DNA for the CDR3 is TGCAGCGTGACCGATGGACTCACTGGGGCCAACGTCCTGACTTTC. Encoded protein: CSVTDGLTGANVLTF.

This clonotype occurred many times. The chain has TRBV20-1 and TRBJ2-1; D may be TRBD2 (5 bases). The CDR3 loop spans 11 amino acids. Germline loops: CDR1 DFQATT, CDR2 SNEGSKA (reference sequence). Trimming stripped 5 bases from V and 10 bases from J, with 12 bases between. The CDR3 nucleotides read TGCAGTGCTCAAAGAGGGTTCGAGCAGTTCTTC. Protein product: CSAQRGFEQFF.

V gene TRBV7-9 combines with J gene TRBJ1-6; D unclear. The CDR3 extends over 12 amino acids. CDR1 is SEHNR, CDR2 FQNEAQ, per germline (reference sequence). Trimming removed 2 bases at V and 9 bases at J, with 5 bases between. CDR3 sequence: CASSLRSSPLHF. For the CDR3, the DNA is TGTGCCAGCAGCTTAAGGAGTTCACCCCTCCACTTT. The full variable domain, its missing parts supplied by reference TRBV7-9 and TRBJ1-6, is DTGVSQNPRHKITKRGQNVTFRCDPISEHNRLYWYRQTLGQGPEFLTYFQNEAQLEKSRLLSDRFSAERPKGSFSTLEIQRTEQGDSAMYLCASSLRSSPLHFGNGTRLTVT.

This clonotype was picked up a small number of times. The chain carries TRBV25-1 and TRBJ2-5; D gene ambiguous. There are 13 residues in the CDR3. V shed 10 bases and J shed 5 bases, with 17 bases lying between them. Germline assignment: CDR1 MGHDK and CDR2 SYGVNS. CDR3 bases: TGTGCCACCCAGGTGGCTGCCAGGGAGACCCAGTACTTC. This translates into CATQVAARETQYF.

This clonotype came up a few times. The gene calls are TRBV7-2 and TRBJ2-5, with D possibly TRBD1 on 6 matching bases. Looked up from germline, CDR1 is SGHTA and CDR2 is FQGNSA. V lost 2 bases, J lost 5 bases, and 12 bases lay in between. The CDR3 loop spans 14 amino acids. The CDR3, as DNA: TGTGCCAGCAGCTTATTCGGGACATCGGAGACCCAGTACTTC. Translated: CASSLFGTSETQYF.

The V and J genes are TRBV12-3 or TRBV12-4 and TRBJ2-2; D gene uncertain. The CDR3 contains 16 residues. Trimming removed 3 bases from V and 0 bases from J, with 11 bases in between. CDR3 sequence reads: CASSFLLPANTGELFF. In DNA, the CDR3 is TGTGCCAGCAGTTTCCTCCTACCAGCGAACACCGGGGAGCTGTTTTTT.

The V call is TRBV7-2, the J call TRBJ2-7; no clear D. The CDR3 contains 12 residues. V was trimmed by 6 bases and J by 3 bases, leaving 9 bases between them. CDR1 is SGHTA and CDR2 is FQGNSA in the germline V gene. The CDR3 is CASSKLYYEQYF. In nucleotides, the CDR3 is TGTGCCAGCAGTAAGCTCTACTACGAGCAGTACTTC.

At least ten counts were recorded for this clonotype. At one boundary the junction diverges from the germline segment, which might be a read error. This chain links TRBV12-3 or TRBV12-4 with TRBJ2-6; tentative D call: TRBD2 (6 bases). The CDR3 is made up of 13 amino acids. The CDR3 nucleotides are TGTGCCACCACAAGACCCGGGGGCAACGTCCTGACTTTC. This codes for CATTRPGGNVLTF.

This clonotype occurred a few times. V gene TRBV7-2 combines with J gene TRBJ2-3; TRBD2 aligns across 9 bases. This CDR3 has 12 residues. Germline values: CDR1 SGHTA, CDR2 FQGNSA. V dropped 5 bases and J dropped 10; count of bases not matched to a gene: 4. As DNA, the CDR3 is TGTGCCAGCAGCCCGATAGCGGGAGCGCAGTATTTT. It specifies CASSPIAGAQYF.